This TCR beta chain was sequenced in a study of chemoradiotherapy in HPV16-positive cancers. TCRdb keeps only in-frame clones here, not all; method: immunoSEQ multiplex PCR. This sample has under 15,000 clones, with around 81% found just once. Sampling was carried out from a patient who underwent chemoradiotherapy. This clonotype was sampled from a human donor with HPV-associated anogenital cancer.

In DNA form, the CDR3 reads TGTGCCAGCAGCTTAGATAGGGCTATCGGTAATGAGCAGTTCTTC. It yields the protein CASSLDRAIGNEQFF. This chain connects TRBV11-2 to TRBJ2-1; no firm D call. The CDR3 has 15 amino acids. CDR1 is SGHAT, CDR2 FQNNGV, per germline. Between the trimmed V and J ends, which lost 0 bases and 7 bases, there was a span of 13 bases.